The 8 T cell receptor beta chains reported below all come from one sample, sequenced in a study of blood T cell repertoires in COVID-19. Assay used: immunoSEQ multiplex PCR; TCRdb lists only in-frame clones, some missing. Here the sample spans 110,000 or so clones, roughly 80% being singletons. Sequenced sample: peripheral blood. The receptor source for this set is a woman older than 75 with acute or convalescent COVID-19.

This sequence joins TRBV27 and TRBJ1-4, with unresolved D. In germline, CDR1 is MNHEY, CDR2 SMNVEV (reference sequence). The length of the CDR3 is 13 residues. V was clipped by 5 bases and J by 2 bases, with 6 bases between them. The CDR3 sequence: CASSVRTNEKLFF. DNA for the CDR3: TGTGCCAGCAGTGTACGGACTAATGAAAAACTGTTTTTT.

The sample holds one count of this clone. The chain carries TRBV11-2 and TRBJ2-5; D remains unclear. Per the germline V gene, CDR1 is SGHAT and CDR2 is FQNNGV. The CDR3 runs to 14 residues. The V end was cut by 5 bases, the J end by 5 bases, with 15 bases between. As DNA, the CDR3 is TGTGCCAGCAGCCCAGAGTTCGTCGGGGAGACCCAGTACTTC. This sequence encodes CASSPEFVGETQYF.

This clone appeared a single time. V usage is TRBV6-6 and J usage is TRBJ1-1; D is ambiguous. V lost 10 bases, J lost 0 bases, and 9 bases lay in between. This CDR3 is built from 12 residues. Germline V gives CDR1 MNHNY, CDR2 SVGAGI (reference sequence). This chain's CDR3 is CAIRDMNTEAFF. The CDR3, as DNA: TGTGCCATCCGCGATATGAACACTGAAGCTTTCTTT.

Only a few counts were recorded for this clone. The chain has TRBV11-3 and TRBJ2-1; a possible D gene is TRBD1 (5 bases). Trimming pared 0 bases from V and 7 bases from J, leaving 10 bases between. CDR3 length: 14 amino acids. The germline gives CDR1 SGHNT, CDR2 YENEEA. This CDR3 is CASSLETVSNEQFF. CDR3 sequence (DNA): TGTGCCAGCAGCTTAGAGACAGTTTCAAATGAGCAGTTCTTC.

CDR3 loop: CASSETGRRPGPDGYTF. CDR3 in DNA: TGTGCCAGCAGTGAAACAGGACGGAGACCGGGCCCTGATGGCTACACCTTC. The chain couples TRBV6-1 to TRBJ1-2; tentatively, D is TRBD1 (5 bases). The V end was cut by 2 bases, the J end by 6 bases, with 22 bases between. The CDR3 has 17 amino acids. Germline V gene data show CDR1 as MNHNS and CDR2 as SASEGT.

This chain links TRBV7-8 with TRBJ2-2; TRBD1 might be the D (5 bases). The CDR3 covers 13 residues. V dropped 4 bases and J dropped 3 bases, with 6 bases sitting between them. Germline values: CDR1 SGHVS, CDR2 FQNEAQ. The CDR3 loop is CASSSGYTGELFF. CDR3 coding DNA: TGTGCCAGCAGCTCAGGGTACACCGGGGAGCTGTTTTTT.

The sample holds a few counts of this clone. The gene calls are TRBV6-5 and TRBJ2-5; perhaps TRBD1 as D (5 bases). CDR3 length equals 12 residues. Trimming cost V 6 bases and J 5 bases, with 10 bases left between them. Germline CDR1 reads MNHEY; CDR2 reads SVGAGI. Here the CDR3 reads CASRDSGETQYF. In DNA, the CDR3 is TGTGCCAGCAGAGACTCAGGGGAGACCCAGTACTTC.

The chain couples TRBV19 to TRBJ1-5; D is unclear. The V gene's germline CDR1 is LNHDA and CDR2 SQIVND (reference sequence). The CDR3 length is 13 residues. V lost 7 bases and J 3 bases, leaving 10 bases between the germline ends. CDR3 residues: CASNPGNNQPQHF. The CDR3 bases are TGTGCCAGTAATCCCGGGAACAATCAGCCCCAGCATTTT.